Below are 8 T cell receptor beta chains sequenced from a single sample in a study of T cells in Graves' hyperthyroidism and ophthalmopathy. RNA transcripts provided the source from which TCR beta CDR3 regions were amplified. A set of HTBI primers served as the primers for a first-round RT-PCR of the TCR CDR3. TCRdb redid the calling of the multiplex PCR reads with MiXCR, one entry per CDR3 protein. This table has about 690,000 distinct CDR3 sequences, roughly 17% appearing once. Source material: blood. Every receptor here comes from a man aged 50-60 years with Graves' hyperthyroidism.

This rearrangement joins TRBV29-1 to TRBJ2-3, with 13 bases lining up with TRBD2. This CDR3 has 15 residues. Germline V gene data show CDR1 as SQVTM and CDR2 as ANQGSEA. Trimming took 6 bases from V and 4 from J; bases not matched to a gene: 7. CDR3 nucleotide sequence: TGCAGCGTCGCGGGACTAGCGGGAAGGCCAGATACGCAGTATTTT. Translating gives CSVAGLAGRPDTQYF.

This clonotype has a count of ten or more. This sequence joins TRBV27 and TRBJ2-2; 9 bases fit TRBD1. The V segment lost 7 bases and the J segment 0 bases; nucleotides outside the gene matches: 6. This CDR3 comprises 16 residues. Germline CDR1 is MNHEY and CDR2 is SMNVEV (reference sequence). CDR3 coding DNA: TGTGCCAGCACGGCACAGGGGGCTCCGAACACCGGGGAGCTGTTTTTT. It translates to CASTAQGAPNTGELFF.

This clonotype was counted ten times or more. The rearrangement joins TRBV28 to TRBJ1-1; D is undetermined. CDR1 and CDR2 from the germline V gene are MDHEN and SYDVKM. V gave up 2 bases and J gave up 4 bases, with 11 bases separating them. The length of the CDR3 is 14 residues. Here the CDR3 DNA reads TGTGCCAGCAGTTTACCAGACTCAATCACTGAAGCTTTCTTT. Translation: CASSLPDSITEAFF.

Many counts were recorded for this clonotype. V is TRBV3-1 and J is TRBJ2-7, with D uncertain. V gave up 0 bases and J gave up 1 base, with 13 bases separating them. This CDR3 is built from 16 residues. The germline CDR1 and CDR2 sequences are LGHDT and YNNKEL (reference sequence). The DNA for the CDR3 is TGTGCCAGCAGCCAAGATATTAGAGGACGGTCCTACGAGCAGTACTTC. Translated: CASSQDIRGRSYEQYF.

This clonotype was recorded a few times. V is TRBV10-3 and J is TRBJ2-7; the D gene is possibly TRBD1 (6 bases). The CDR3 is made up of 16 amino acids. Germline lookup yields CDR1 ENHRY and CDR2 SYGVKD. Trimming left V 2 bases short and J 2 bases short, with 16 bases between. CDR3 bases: TGTGCCATCAGTGAGCCTACTCGGACAGCAACCTACGAGCAGTACTTC. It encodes CAISEPTRTATYEQYF.

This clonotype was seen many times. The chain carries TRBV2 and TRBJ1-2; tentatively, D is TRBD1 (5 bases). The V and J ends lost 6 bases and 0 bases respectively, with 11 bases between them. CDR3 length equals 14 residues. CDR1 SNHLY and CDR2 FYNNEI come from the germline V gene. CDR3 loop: CASSAGNSNYGYTF. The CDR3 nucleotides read TGTGCCAGCAGCGCAGGGAACTCTAACTATGGCTACACCTTC.

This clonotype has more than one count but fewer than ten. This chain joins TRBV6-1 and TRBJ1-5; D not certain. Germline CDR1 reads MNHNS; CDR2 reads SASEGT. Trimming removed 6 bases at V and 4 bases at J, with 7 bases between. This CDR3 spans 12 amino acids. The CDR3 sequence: CASSGWNQPQHF. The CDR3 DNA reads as TGTGCCAGCAGCGGTTGGAATCAGCCCCAGCATTTT.

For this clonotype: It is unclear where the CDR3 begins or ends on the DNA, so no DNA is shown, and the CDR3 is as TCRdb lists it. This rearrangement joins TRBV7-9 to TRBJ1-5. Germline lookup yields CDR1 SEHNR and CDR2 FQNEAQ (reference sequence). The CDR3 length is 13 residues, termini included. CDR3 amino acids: CASSLDVGGGTHF.